This T cell receptor beta chain stems from a study of CD8+CD57+ T cells in acquired aplastic anemia. Looking at the study overall: The study obtained an average of about 3.1 ug of DNA from sorted CD4+ and CD8+ cells.

Flow cytometry had shown expanded CD8+CD57+ cells in the patients chosen for sequencing. This clonotype was detected a few times. Genomic DNA templated the TCR beta VDJ and CDR3 profiling. MiXCR, run by TCRdb on the reads, gives a single entry per CDR3 protein. The sample contains 89,000 or so distinct CDR3 sequences, less than 75% of which appear only once. This CDR3 contains 13 residues. Germline V gives CDR1 SGHDN, CDR2 FVKESK. V was shortened by 4 bases and J by 8 bases, with 13 bases between the two germline ends. The rearrangement joins TRBV14 to TRBJ2-3; TRBD2 might be the D (6 bases). Sequencing was done on a sample of sorted CD4+, CD8+, or CD8+CD57+ T cells (not recorded which) from PBMCs. The receptor's source is a human donor with aplastic anemia. In DNA, the CDR3 is TGTGCCAGCAGCCCCAGCGGGCGTGGTACGCAGTATTTT. Protein sequence: CASSPSGRGTQYF.